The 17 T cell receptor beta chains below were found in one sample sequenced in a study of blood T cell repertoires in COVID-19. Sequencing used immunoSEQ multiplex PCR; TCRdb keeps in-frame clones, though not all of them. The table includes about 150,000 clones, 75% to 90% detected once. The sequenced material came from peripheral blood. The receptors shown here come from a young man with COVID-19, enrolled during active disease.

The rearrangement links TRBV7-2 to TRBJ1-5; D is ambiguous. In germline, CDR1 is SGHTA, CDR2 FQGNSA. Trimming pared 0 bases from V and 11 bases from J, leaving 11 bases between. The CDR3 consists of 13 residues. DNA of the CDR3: TGTGCCAGCAGCTTAGCCCGAACTTATACCCAGCATTTT. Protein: CASSLARTYTQHF.

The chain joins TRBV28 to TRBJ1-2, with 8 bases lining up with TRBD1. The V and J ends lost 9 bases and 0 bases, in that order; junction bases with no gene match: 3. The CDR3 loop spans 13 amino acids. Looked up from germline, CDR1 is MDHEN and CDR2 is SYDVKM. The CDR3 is CASVTGANYGYTF. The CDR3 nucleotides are TGTGCCAGTGTGACAGGGGCTAACTATGGCTACACCTTC.

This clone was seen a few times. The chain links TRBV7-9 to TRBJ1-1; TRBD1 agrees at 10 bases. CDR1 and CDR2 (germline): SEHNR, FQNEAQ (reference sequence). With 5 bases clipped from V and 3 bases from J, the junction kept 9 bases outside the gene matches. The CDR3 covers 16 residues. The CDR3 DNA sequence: TGTGCCAGCAGCACTGACAGGGGGCGATTTGACACTGAAGCTTTCTTT. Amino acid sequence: CASSTDRGRFDTEAFF.

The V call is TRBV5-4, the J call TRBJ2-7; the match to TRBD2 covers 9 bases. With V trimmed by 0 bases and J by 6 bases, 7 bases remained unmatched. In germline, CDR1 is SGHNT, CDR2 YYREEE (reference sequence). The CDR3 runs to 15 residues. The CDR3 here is CASSLAGGRAAEQYF. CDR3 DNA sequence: TGTGCCAGCAGCTTGGCCGGCGGGAGGGCGGCCGAGCAGTACTTC.

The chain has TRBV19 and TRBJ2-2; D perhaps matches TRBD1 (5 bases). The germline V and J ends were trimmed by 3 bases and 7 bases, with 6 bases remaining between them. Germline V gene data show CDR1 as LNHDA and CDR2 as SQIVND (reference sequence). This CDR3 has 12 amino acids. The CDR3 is CASSMGHGELFF. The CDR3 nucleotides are TGTGCCAGTAGTATGGGGCACGGGGAGCTGTTTTTT. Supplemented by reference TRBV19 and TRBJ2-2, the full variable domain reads DGGITQSPKYLFRKEGQNVTLSCEQNLNHDAMYWYRQDPGQGLRLIYYSQIVNDFQKGDIAEGYSVSREKKESFPLTVTSAQKNPTAFYLCASSMGHGELFFGEGSRLTVL.

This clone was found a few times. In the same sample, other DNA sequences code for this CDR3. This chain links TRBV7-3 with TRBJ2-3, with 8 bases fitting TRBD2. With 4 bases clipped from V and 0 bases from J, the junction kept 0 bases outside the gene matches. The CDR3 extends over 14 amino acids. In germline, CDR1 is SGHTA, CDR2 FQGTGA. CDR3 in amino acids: CASSSSGSTDTQYF. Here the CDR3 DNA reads TGTGCCAGCAGCTCTAGCGGGAGCACAGATACGCAGTATTTT.

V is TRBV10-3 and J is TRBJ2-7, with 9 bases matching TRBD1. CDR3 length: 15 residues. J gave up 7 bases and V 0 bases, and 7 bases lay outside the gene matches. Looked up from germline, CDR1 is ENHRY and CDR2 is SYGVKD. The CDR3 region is CAISESDRGSGEQYF. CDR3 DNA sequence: TGTGCCATCAGTGAGTCGGACAGGGGCTCGGGAGAGCAGTACTTC.

CDR3 DNA: TGTGCCAGCAGCCGTACAGGGTACACTGAAGCTTTCTTT. This encodes CASSRTGYTEAFF. The rearrangement joins TRBV7-2 to TRBJ1-1, with D tentatively TRBD1 (6 bases). The CDR3 runs to 13 residues. V dropped 5 bases and J dropped 3 bases, with 10 bases sitting between them. In germline, CDR1 is SGHTA, CDR2 FQGNSA. Together with reference TRBV7-2 and TRBJ1-1, the CDR3 gives the full variable domain: GAGVSQSPSNKVTEKGKDVELRCDPISGHTALYWYRQSLGQGLEFLIYFQGNSAPDKSGLPSDRFSAERTGGSVSTLTIQRTQQEDSAVYLCASSRTGYTEAFFGQGTRLTVV.

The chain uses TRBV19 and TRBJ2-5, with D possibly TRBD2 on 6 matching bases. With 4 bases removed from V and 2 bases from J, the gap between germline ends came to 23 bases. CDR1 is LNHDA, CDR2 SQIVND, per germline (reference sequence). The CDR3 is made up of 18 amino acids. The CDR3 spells CASSTLLTSQVQQETQYF. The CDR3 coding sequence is TGTGCCAGTAGTACCCTTCTAACTAGCCAAGTCCAGCAAGAGACCCAGTACTTC.

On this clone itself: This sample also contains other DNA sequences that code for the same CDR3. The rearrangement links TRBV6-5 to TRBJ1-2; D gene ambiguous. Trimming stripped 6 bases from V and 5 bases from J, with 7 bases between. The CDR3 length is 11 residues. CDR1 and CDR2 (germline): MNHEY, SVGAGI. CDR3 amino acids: CASRGGYGYTF. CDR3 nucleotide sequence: TGTGCCAGCAGGGGCGGGTATGGCTACACCTTC.

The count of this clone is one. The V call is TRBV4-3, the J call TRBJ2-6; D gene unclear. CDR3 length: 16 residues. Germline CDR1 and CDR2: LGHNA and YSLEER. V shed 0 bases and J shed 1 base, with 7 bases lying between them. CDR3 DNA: TGCGCCAGCAGCCAAGATCCCACATCTGGGGCCAACGTCCTGACTTTC. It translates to CASSQDPTSGANVLTF.

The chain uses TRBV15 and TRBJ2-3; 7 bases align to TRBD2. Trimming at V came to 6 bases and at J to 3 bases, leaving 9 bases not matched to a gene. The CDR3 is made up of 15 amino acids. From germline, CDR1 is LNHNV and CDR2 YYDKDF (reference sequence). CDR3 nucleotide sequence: TGTGCCACCAGAAGGGAGGGGCGCAGGACAGATACGCAGTATTTT. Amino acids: CATRREGRRTDTQYF.

The CDR3 nucleotides read TGTGCCAGCAGCTTAGGGTTGAAGGGGGCGTATGGCTACACCTTC. It is translated as CASSLGLKGAYGYTF. This rearrangement joins TRBV7-8 to TRBJ1-2; TRBD1 agrees at 7 bases. The V segment lost 1 base and the J segment 5 bases; nucleotides outside the gene matches: 7. This CDR3 spans 15 amino acids. Looked up from germline, CDR1 is SGHVS and CDR2 is FQNEAQ.

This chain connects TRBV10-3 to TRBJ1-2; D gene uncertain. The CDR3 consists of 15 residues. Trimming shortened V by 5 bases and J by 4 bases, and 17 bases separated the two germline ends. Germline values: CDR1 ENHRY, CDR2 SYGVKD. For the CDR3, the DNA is TGTGCCATCAGTCGAAAAGATCAGGATTCCTATGGCTACACCTTC. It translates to CAISRKDQDSYGYTF.

Here the CDR3 DNA reads TGTGCCAGCAGCTTAGGTCTGACAGGGTGGTCAGGGGCCAACGTCCTGACTTTC. This gives the protein CASSLGLTGWSGANVLTF. The rearrangement links TRBV7-2 to TRBJ2-6; 7 positions agree with TRBD1. The CDR3 length is 18 residues. Germline V CDR1 and CDR2: SGHTA, FQGNSA. Unmatched junction bases numbered 10, after V lost 1 base and J lost 4 bases.

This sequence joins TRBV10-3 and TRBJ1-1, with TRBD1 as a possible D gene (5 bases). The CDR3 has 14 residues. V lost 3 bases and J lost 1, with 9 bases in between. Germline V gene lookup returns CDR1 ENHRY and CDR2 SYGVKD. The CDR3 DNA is TGTGCCATCAGTGACAACGGGGGGAACACTGAAGCTTTCTTT. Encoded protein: CAISDNGGNTEAFF.

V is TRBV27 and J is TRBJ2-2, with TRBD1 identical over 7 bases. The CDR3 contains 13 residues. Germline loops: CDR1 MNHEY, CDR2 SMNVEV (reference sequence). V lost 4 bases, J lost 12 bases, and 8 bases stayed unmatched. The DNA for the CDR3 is TGTGCCAGCAGTTCACGGGGACAGCCCCAGCTGTTTTTT. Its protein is CASSSRGQPQLFF.